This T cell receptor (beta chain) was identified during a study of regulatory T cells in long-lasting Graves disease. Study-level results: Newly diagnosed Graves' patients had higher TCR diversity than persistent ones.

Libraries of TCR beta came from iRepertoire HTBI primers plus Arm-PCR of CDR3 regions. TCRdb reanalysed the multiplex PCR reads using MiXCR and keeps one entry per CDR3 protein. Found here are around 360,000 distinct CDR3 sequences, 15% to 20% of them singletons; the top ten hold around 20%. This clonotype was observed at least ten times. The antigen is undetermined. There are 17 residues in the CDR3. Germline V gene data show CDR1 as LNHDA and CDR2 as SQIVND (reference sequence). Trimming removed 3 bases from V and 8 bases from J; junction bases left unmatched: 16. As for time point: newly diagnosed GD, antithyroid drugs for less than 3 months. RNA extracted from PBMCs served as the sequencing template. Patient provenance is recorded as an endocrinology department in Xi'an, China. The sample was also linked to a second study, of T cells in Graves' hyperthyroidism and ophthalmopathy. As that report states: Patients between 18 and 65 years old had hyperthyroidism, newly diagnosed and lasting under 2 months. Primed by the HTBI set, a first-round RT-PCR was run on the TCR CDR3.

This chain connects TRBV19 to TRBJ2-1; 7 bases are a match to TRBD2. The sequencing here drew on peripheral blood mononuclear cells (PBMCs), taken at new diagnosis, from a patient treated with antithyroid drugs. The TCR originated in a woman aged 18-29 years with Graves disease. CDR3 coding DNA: TGTGCCAGTAGTATTCGGGCTAGCGGTGGAGAATCCCATGAGCAGTTCTTC. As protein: CASSIRASGGESHEQFF.